A selection of T cell receptor beta chains follows, all from one sample in a study of regulatory T cells in long-lasting Graves disease. TCRdb re-derived calls from the multiplex PCR reads in MiXCR, one entry per CDR3 protein. The data show around 360,000 distinct CDR3 sequences, with 15% to 20% seen just once and 20% to 25% held by the top ten. These data are also associated with another study on T cells in Graves' hyperthyroidism and ophthalmopathy.

The sequenced sample was peripheral blood mononuclear cells (PBMCs), obtained at new diagnosis, from a patient treated with antithyroid drugs. Every receptor here comes from a woman younger than 35 with Graves disease. The CDR3 runs from the conserved cysteine through the conserved F or W. The D gene is left open where the match is weak. Size values are once, few and many counts, or a class for expanded clones, and some rows have none.

>many|TRBD2|TRBJ2-7|TRBV5-1
CASSFGVGGTTGQYF
TGCGCCAGCAGCTTCGGGGTCGGTGGGACTACGGGGCAGTACTTC
>-|TRBD2|TRBJ2-3|TRBV20-1
CSANLWGLAGGNTQYF
TGCAGTGCCAACCTTTGGGGACTAGCGGGAGGAAATACGCAGTATTTT
>many|-|TRBJ1-6|TRBV20-1
CSARDTVDNSPLHF
TGCAGTGCTAGAGACACAGTGGATAATTCACCCCTCCACTTT
>many|-|TRBJ2-4|TRBV5-1
CASSLDLAEGNIQYF
TGCGCCAGCAGCTTGGATCTGGCCGAGGGGAACATTCAGTACTTC
>few|-|TRBJ2-7|TRBV12-5
CASGGVEQYF
TGTGCTAGTGGGGGGGTCGAGCAGTACTTC
>-|-|TRBJ2-2|TRBV11-2
CASSLFVDLYTGELFF
TGTGCCAGCAGCTTGTTTGTGGACTTATACACCGGGGAGCTGTTTTTT
>many|-|TRBJ1-4|TRBV11-2
CASSRALGSNEKLFF
TGTGCCAGCAGCCGAGCTCTGGGGTCAAATGAAAAACTGTTTTTT
>-|TRBD1|TRBJ2-1|TRBV13
CASSRPGQGVNNEQFF
TGTGCCAGCAGCCGACCGGGACAGGGGGTTAACAATGAGCAGTTCTTC
>-|TRBD2|TRBJ2-3|TRBV24-1
CATSETLAGGTQYF
TGTGCCACCAGCGAAACACTAGCGGGAGGCACGCAGTATTTT
>many|-|TRBJ2-2|TRBV5-1
CASSSKLGALRRRTGELFF
TGCGCCAGCAGCAGCAAACTCGGGGCACTGAGGCGGCGAACCGGGGAGCTGTTTTTT
>many|-|TRBJ2-5|TRBV18
CASSPTVQETQYF
TGTGCCAGCTCACCAACAGTACAAGAGACCCAGTACTTC
>many|-|TRBJ2-3|TRBV7-3
CASSSAGGAGNTDTQYF
TGTGCTAGCAGCTCCGCCGGCGGGGCGGGGAACACAGATACGCAGTATTTT
>many|TRBD1|TRBJ2-5|TRBV7-9
CASSMGQGGETQYF
TGTGCCAGCAGCATGGGACAGGGGGGAGAGACCCAGTACTTC
>many|-|TRBJ1-1|TRBV6-1
CASSESGRVGEAFF
TGTGCCAGCAGTGAATCGGGCAGGGTCGGTGAAGCTTTCTTT
>many|-|TRBJ2-7|TRBV27
CASGAGGSYEQYF
TGCGCCAGCGGGGCAGGGGGATCCTACGAGCAGTACTTC